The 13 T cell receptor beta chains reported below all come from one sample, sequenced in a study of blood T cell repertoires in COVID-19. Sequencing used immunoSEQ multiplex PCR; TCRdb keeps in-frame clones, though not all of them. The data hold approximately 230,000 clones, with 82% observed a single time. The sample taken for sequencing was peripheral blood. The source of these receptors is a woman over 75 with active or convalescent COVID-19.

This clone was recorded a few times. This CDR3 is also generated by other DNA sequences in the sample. CDR3 region: CASSPGTGNTEAFF. Written as DNA, the CDR3 is TGCGCCAGCAGCCCCGGGACAGGGAACACTGAAGCTTTCTTT. This sequence joins TRBV5-1 and TRBJ1-1, with TRBD1 identical over 8 bases. J was trimmed by 1 base and V by 4 bases; bases with no gene match: 3. Looked up from germline, CDR1 is SGHRS and CDR2 is YFSETQ. The CDR3 contains 14 residues.

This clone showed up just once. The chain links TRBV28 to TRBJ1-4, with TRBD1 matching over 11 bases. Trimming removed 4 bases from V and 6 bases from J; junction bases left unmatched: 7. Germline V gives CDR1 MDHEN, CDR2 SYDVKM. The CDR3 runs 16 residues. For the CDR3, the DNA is TGTGCCAGCAGTTCCTGGACAGGGGGCAGGGATGAAAAACTGTTTTTT. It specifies CASSSWTGGRDEKLFF.

The CDR3 region has the DNA TGCGCCAGCAGTCCAGGTATGAACACTGAAGCTTTCTTT. Protein product: CASSPGMNTEAFF. The V call is TRBV5-1, the J call TRBJ1-1; unclear D gene. The length of the CDR3 is 13 residues. V dropped 5 bases and J dropped 0 bases, with 8 bases sitting between them. In germline, CDR1 is SGHRS, CDR2 YFSETQ.

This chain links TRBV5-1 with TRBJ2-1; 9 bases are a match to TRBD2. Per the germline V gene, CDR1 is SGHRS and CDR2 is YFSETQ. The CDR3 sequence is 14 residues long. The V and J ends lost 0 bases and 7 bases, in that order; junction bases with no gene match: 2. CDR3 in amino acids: CASSLGLAGNEQFF. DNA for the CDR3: TGCGCCAGCAGCTTGGGTCTAGCGGGGAATGAGCAGTTCTTC.

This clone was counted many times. The CDR3 region is CASSGGTEAFF. The CDR3 region has the DNA TGTGCCAGCTCCGGGGGCACTGAAGCTTTCTTT. J is TRBJ1-1 and V is TRBV27; perhaps TRBD1 as D (5 bases). Germline CDR1 reads MNHEY; CDR2 reads SMNVEV (reference sequence). The CDR3 covers 11 residues. V was clipped by 8 bases and J by 4 bases, with 8 bases between them.

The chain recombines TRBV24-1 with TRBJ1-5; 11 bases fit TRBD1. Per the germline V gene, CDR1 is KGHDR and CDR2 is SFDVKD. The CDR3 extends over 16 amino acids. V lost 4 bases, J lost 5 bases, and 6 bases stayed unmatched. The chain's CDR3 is CATSDRGQGGHQPQHF. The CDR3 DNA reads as TGTGCCACCAGTGACCGGGGACAGGGGGGGCATCAGCCCCAGCATTTT.

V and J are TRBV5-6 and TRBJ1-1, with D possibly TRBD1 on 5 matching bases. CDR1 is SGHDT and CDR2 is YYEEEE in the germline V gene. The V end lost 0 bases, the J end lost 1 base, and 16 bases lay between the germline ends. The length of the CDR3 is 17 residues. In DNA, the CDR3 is TGTGCCAGCAGCTTGGGACAGACTTTAGGATGGAACACTGAAGCTTTCTTT. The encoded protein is CASSLGQTLGWNTEAFF.

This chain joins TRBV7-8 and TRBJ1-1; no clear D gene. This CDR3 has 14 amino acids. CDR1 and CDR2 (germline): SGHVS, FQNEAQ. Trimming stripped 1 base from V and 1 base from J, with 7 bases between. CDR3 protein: CASSLGHSNTEAFF. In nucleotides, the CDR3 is TGTGCCAGCAGCTTAGGACATTCGAACACTGAAGCTTTCTTT. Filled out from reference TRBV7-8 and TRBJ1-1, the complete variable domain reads GAGVSQSPRYKVAKRGQDVALRCDPISGHVSLFWYQQALGQGPEFLTYFQNEAQLDKSGLPSDRFFAERPEGSVSTLKIQRTQQEDSAVYLCASSLGHSNTEAFFGQGTRLTVV.

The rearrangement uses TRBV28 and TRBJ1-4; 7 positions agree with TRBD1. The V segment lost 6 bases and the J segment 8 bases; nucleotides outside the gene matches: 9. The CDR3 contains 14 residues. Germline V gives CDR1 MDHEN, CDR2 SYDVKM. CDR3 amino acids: CASRRDREWEKLFF. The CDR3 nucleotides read TGTGCCAGCAGACGAGACAGGGAATGGGAAAAACTGTTTTTT.

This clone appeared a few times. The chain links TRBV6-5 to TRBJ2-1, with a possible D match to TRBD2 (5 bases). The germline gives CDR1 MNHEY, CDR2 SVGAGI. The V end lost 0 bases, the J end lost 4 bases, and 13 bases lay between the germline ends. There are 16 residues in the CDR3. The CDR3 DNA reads TGTGCCAGCAGTTACTCTAGGGAGCCGGAATACAATGAGCAGTTCTTC. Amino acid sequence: CASSYSREPEYNEQFF.

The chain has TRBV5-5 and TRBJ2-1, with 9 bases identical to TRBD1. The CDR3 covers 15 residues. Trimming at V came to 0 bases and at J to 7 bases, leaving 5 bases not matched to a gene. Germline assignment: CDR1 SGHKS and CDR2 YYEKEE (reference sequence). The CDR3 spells CASSLGGTGLNEQFF. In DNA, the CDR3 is TGTGCCAGCAGCTTGGGAGGGACAGGGTTAAATGAGCAGTTCTTC.

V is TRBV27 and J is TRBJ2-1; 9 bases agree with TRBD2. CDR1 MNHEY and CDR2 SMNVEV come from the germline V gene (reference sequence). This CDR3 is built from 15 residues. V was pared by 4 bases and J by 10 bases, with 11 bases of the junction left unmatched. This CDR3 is CASSSPGLALNEQFF. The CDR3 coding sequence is TGTGCCAGCAGTTCACCGGGACTAGCCTTAAACGAGCAGTTCTTC.

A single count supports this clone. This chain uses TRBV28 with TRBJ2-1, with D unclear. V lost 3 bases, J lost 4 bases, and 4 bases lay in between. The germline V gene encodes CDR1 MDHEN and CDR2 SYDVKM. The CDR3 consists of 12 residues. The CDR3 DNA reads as TGTGCCAGCAGTTTGCAGTACAATGAGCAGTTCTTC. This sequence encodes CASSLQYNEQFF.